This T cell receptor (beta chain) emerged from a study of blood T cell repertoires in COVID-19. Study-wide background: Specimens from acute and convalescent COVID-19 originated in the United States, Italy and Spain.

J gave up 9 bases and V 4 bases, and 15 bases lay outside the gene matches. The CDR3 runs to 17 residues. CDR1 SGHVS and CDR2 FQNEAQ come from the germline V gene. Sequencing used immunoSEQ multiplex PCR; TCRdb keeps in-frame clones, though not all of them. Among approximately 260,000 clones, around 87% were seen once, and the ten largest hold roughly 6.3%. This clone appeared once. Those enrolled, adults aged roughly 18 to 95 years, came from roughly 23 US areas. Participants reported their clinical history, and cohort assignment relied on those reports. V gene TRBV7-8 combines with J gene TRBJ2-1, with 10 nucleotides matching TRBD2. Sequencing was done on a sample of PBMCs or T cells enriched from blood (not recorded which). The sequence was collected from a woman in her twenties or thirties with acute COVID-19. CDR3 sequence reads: CASSSTGGAGGRGEQFF. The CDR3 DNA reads TGTGCCAGCAGCTCCACCGGGGGAGCGGGGGGGCGGGGTGAGCAGTTCTTC.